Sequencing of this T cell receptor beta chain was carried out in a study of CD8+ T cells in alopecia areata. Sorted populations comprised CD4+ and CD8+ T cells obtained from PBMCs. As regards this clone: Its specificity is not known.

Study-level results: Across lesional scalp, and particularly alopecia totalis/universalis, clonality surpassed that of normal scalp. Although TCR sharing was seen in mice, sharing across patients was less clear, possibly for HLA-related reasons.

RNA was extracted and reverse transcribed into cDNA as the sequencing template. Profiled with immunoSEQ multiplex PCR; TCRdb holds only in-frame clones, not every one. The top ten hold nearly 5% of the sample, which has roughly 200,000 clones, more than 55% seen once. The V end was cut by 7 bases, the J end by 3 bases, with 9 bases between. Germline lookup yields CDR1 SQVTM and CDR2 ANQGSEA. CDR3 length equals 12 residues. The V and J genes are TRBV29-1 and TRBJ2-2, with a tentative D call TRBD1 (6 bases). The sequenced sample was CD8+ T cells sorted from blood. This receptor was obtained from a human donor in good health. The CDR3 DNA follows: TGCAGCGCTGGACAGTACACCGGGGAGCTGTTTTTT. Translation gives CSAGQYTGELFF.